A single sample is the source of the 28 T cell receptor beta chains below, sequenced in a study of blood T cells in healthy people across ages. Through a sample-barcoded 5' primer and a J-beta primer mix, a second PCR was run for 7 to 11 cycles. TCRdb independently ran MiXCR on the 5' RACE reads; one entry per CDR3 protein. The data show under 1 million distinct CDR3 sequences, under 55% seen once. What was sequenced was blood. The receptors were gathered from a man in his 60s in good health.

This clonotype turned up a few times. J is TRBJ2-1 and V is TRBV7-2; 8 nucleotides line up with TRBD2. V shed 2 bases and J 7 bases; nucleotides not matched to a gene: 10. CDR3 length equals 16 residues. Germline CDR1 SGHTA, CDR2 FQGNSA. The CDR3 is CASSLRSRGVRNEQFF. The DNA for the CDR3 is TGTGCCAGCAGCTTACGATCGCGGGGGGTCCGGAATGAGCAGTTCTTC.

The chain couples TRBV20-1 to TRBJ1-1; unclear D gene. Per germline, CDR1 DFQATT and CDR2 SNEGSKA (reference sequence). V lost 1 base to trimming and J lost 7 bases, with 19 bases between them. The CDR3 covers 15 residues. Here the CDR3 DNA reads TGCAGTGCTAGAGTACCGGTGAGAGGGAAGGGTGAAGCTTTCTTT. Its translation: CSARVPVRGKGEAFF.

V is TRBV20-1 and J is TRBJ2-7, with a tentative D call TRBD2 (6 bases). Looked up from germline, CDR1 is DFQATT and CDR2 is SNEGSKA (reference sequence). This CDR3 comprises 14 residues. Deletions cut 3 bases from V and 2 bases from J, with 14 bases between. CDR3 DNA sequence: TGCAGTGCTAGTCCAGAGTTAGCGGCCTACGAGCAGTACTTC. Protein product: CSASPELAAYEQYF.

This chain uses TRBV12-3 or TRBV12-4 with TRBJ1-6; TRBD1 is a possible D gene (6 bases). The CDR3 runs to 15 residues. Trimming removed 3 bases from V and 9 bases from J, with 15 bases in between. The CDR3 DNA is TGTGCCAGCAGTTTGTACAAGGGGGAGACTTCACCCCTCCACTTT. Translation gives CASSLYKGETSPLHF.

The chain recombines TRBV21-1 with TRBJ1-5. TRBV21-1 corresponds to a pseudogene. This CDR3 has 10 residues. The CDR3 DNA reads as TGTGCCAGCCCCTATCAGCCCCAGCATTTT. Translated, it gives CASPYQPQHF.

The chain links TRBV18 to TRBJ2-4, with unresolved D. Germline CDR1 and CDR2: KGHSH and LQKENI. Trimming left V 0 bases short and J 0 bases short, with 12 bases between. There are 17 residues in the CDR3. CDR3 nucleotides: TGTGCCAGCTCACCACCTTTGGTCAGGCTAGCCAAAAACATTCAGTACTTC. It is translated as CASSPPLVRLAKNIQYF.

The J gene is TRBJ2-3, the V gene TRBV4-1; TRBD1 matches at 11 bases. Trimming took 4 bases from V and 0 from J; bases not matched to a gene: 3. This CDR3 region has 16 residues. The germline V gene has CDR1 MGHRA and CDR2 YSYEKL. In DNA, the CDR3 is TGCGCCAGCAGCCCCTGGACAGGGGGCAGCACAGATACGCAGTATTTT. This sequence encodes CASSPWTGGSTDTQYF.

This clonotype was counted only a few times. The CDR3 loop reads CASSLLGTSGGAQETQYF. Here the CDR3 DNA reads TGTGCCAGCAGCTTACTTGGGACTAGCGGGGGGGCCCAAGAGACCCAGTACTTC. The chain is built from TRBV7-2 and TRBJ2-5; 16 bases align to TRBD2. Trimming at V came to 2 bases and at J to 1 base, leaving 4 bases not matched to a gene. The CDR3 has 18 residues. Germline V gives CDR1 SGHTA, CDR2 FQGNSA.

The V call is TRBV20-1, the J call TRBJ1-6; weak D call: TRBD1 (5 bases). There are 15 residues in the CDR3. V lost 0 bases and J 7 bases, leaving 13 bases between the germline ends. Germline CDR1 reads DFQATT; CDR2 reads SNEGSKA (reference sequence). The CDR3 region is CSAREFTGENSPLHF. The CDR3 nucleotides are TGCAGTGCTAGAGAGTTTACAGGAGAAAATTCACCCCTCCACTTT.

This clonotype showed up just a few times. The rearrangement links TRBV7-9 to TRBJ2-1; D gene ambiguous. CDR3 length equals 15 residues. The ends were cut back, 1 base at V and 0 bases at J, with 7 bases in the middle. The germline gives CDR1 SEHNR, CDR2 FQNEAQ (reference sequence). CDR3 region: CASSLGVASYNEQFF. In DNA form, the CDR3 reads TGTGCCAGCAGCTTAGGGGTAGCCTCCTACAATGAGCAGTTCTTC.

V is TRBV5-8 and J is TRBJ2-7; no clear D. Trimming stripped 2 bases from V and 2 bases from J, with 11 bases between. This CDR3 is built from 14 residues. In germline, CDR1 is SGHTS, CDR2 YDEGEE. CDR3 nucleotides: TGTGCCAGCAGCTTAAGCAACAACGCCTACGAGCAGTACTTC. This sequence encodes CASSLSNNAYEQYF.

This clonotype was seen a few times. The rearrangement uses TRBV28 and TRBJ2-7, with TRBD2 identical over 10 bases. The CDR3 sequence is 16 residues long. Germline V lookup: CDR1 MDHEN, CDR2 SYDVKM. J lost 3 bases, V lost 1 base, and 6 bases had no gene match. CDR3 region: CASSLFPSGGLYEQYF. CDR3 sequence (DNA): TGTGCCAGCAGTTTATTCCCTAGCGGGGGCCTCTACGAGCAGTACTTC.

This clonotype was picked up a small number of times. CDR3 in DNA: TGTGCCAGCAGTTTTGTCGGGGGGGGCATATACGAGCAGTACTTC. This codes for CASSFVGGGIYEQYF. The V and J genes are TRBV7-8 and TRBJ2-7; 8 bases line up with TRBD2. Germline CDR1 SGHVS, CDR2 FQNEAQ. V shed 6 bases, J shed 4 bases, and the junction held 11 bases outside the gene matches. This CDR3 comprises 15 residues.

The rearrangement links TRBV6-5 to TRBJ2-3; no firm D call. Germline CDR1 MNHEY, CDR2 SVGAGI. The CDR3 loop spans 13 amino acids. V lost 2 bases, J lost 4 bases, and 7 bases lay in between. CDR3 bases: TGTGCCAGCAGTTACCAAGTTTCAGATACGCAGTATTTT. Residues: CASSYQVSDTQYF.

V usage is TRBV7-2 and J usage is TRBJ2-1, with 8 bases aligning to TRBD2. The last part of the DNA fits TRBJ2-7 better; the J call may be wrong. Looked up from germline, CDR1 is SGHTA and CDR2 is FQGNSA. There are 14 residues in the CDR3. In DNA form, the CDR3 reads TGTGCCAGCACCGGGGGGGGTACCTACAATGAGCAGTACTTC. Its protein product is CASTGGGTYNEQYF.

This clonotype was observed a few times. The junction departs from the called germline gene at one end, perhaps through a read error. The chain uses TRBV7-2 and TRBJ2-1; 7 bases align to TRBD1. The CDR3 extends over 19 amino acids. Germline V gene lookup returns CDR1 SGHTA and CDR2 FQGNSA. The CDR3 DNA reads TGTGCCAGCAGCTTTATCTTGTTCGAGACAGGGTCCATCTACAATGCGCAGTTCTTC. Amino acid sequence: CASSFILFETGSIYNAQFF.

CDR3 nucleotide sequence: TGTGCCAGCAGCTTGGCCTTCGGGACAGGGTACCCTGAAGCTTTCTTT. It is translated as CASSLAFGTGYPEAFF. The rearrangement joins TRBV5-5 to TRBJ1-1, with 9 bases aligning to TRBD1. Looked up from germline, CDR1 is SGHKS and CDR2 is YYEKEE (reference sequence). The CDR3 is 16 amino acids. J lost 6 bases, V lost 0 bases, and 9 bases had no gene match.

This chain joins TRBV10-3 and TRBJ1-6; D remains unclear. V was pared by 8 bases and J by 2 bases, with 13 bases between. This CDR3 region has 15 residues. CDR1 is ENHRY, CDR2 SYGVKD, per germline. For the CDR3, the DNA is TGTGCCATCGGGCCCCGAGGGCCCTATAATTCACCCCTCCACTTT. Translating it yields CAIGPRGPYNSPLHF.

A single count supports this clonotype. Germline is not matched at one junction end, which may reflect a read error. The chain carries TRBV27 and TRBJ2-6, with D tentatively TRBD1 (5 bases). The germline gives CDR1 MNHEY, CDR2 SMNVEV (reference sequence). The CDR3 spans 15 residues. The DNA for the CDR3 is TGTGCCAGCAGTTTAACAGGTTCTGGGGCCAACGCCCTGACTTTC. This sequence encodes CASSLTGSGANALTF.

This clonotype came up a few times. In DNA form, the CDR3 reads TGTGCCAGCAGCCAAGTGAGGAATGAGCAGTTCTTC. Amino acids: CASSQVRNEQFF. V is TRBV3-1 and J is TRBJ2-1; no definite D call. Deletions cut 1 base from V and 7 bases from J, with 5 bases between. The germline CDR1 and CDR2 sequences are LGHDT and YNNKEL (reference sequence). This CDR3 has 12 residues.

The rearrangement joins TRBV5-1 to TRBJ2-1; D perhaps matches TRBD1 (6 bases). The J call may be wrong; the DNA end is better matched by TRBJ2-7. Germline V CDR1 and CDR2: SGHRS, YFSETQ. This CDR3 comprises 15 residues. As DNA, the CDR3 is TGCGCCAGCAGCTCGACAGGCGATACGTACAATGAGCAGTACTTC. It yields the protein CASSSTGDTYNEQYF.

This clonotype has just a few counts. The rearrangement links TRBV7-9 to TRBJ2-5; the match to TRBD1 covers 10 bases. CDR3 length equals 15 residues. Germline-derived CDR1 and CDR2 are SEHNR and FQNEAQ (reference sequence). V lost 6 bases and J lost 5; bases outside the gene matches: 9. The DNA for the CDR3 is TGTGCCAGCAGTATCGACAGGGGGCGAGGGGAGACCCAGTACTTC. Translation gives CASSIDRGRGETQYF.

The CDR3 sequence is CASSIDSFRGAEAFF. The CDR3 DNA is TGTGCCAGCAGCATCGACAGCTTCCGAGGAGCTGAAGCTTTCTTT. V is TRBV5-5 and J is TRBJ1-1; a weak D match, TRBD1 (5 bases). V lost 4 bases and J lost 6, with 19 bases in between. The CDR3 loop spans 15 amino acids. CDR1 and CDR2 from the germline V gene are SGHKS and YYEKEE (reference sequence).

This clonotype was seen a few times. This chain links TRBV11-2 with TRBJ2-3; 13 bases agree with TRBD2. The CDR3 is made up of 17 amino acids. The V gene's germline CDR1 is SGHAT and CDR2 FQNNGV. Germline trimming cut 4 bases from V and 0 bases from J; bases unmatched to any gene: 4. In DNA, the CDR3 is TGTGCCAGCAGCTCTAGGACTAGCGGGGGTAGCACAGATACGCAGTATTTT. Protein: CASSSRTSGGSTDTQYF.

Comment on this clonotype: An end of the junction does not agree with germline; a read error may underlie this. This chain uses TRBV6-2 or TRBV6-3 with TRBJ2-3; D possibly corresponds to TRBD1 (6 bases). The CDR3 has 13 amino acids. Germline V gene sequence: CDR1 MNHEY, CDR2 SVGEGT. CDR3 nucleotides: TGTGCCAGCAGACCGGACAGCACAGATGCGCAGTATTTT. This codes for CASRPDSTDAQYF.

This clonotype has more than one count but fewer than ten. This chain links TRBV4-3 with TRBJ2-3; D may match TRBD1 or TRBD2 (6 bases each). Trimming shortened V by 4 bases and J by 4 bases, and 15 bases separated the two germline ends. The CDR3 contains 15 residues. CDR1 and CDR2 from the germline V gene are LGHNA and YSLEER. For the CDR3, the DNA is TGCGCCAGCAGCCCACAGGGAGGTACGGCAGATACGCAGTATTTT. Its translation: CASSPQGGTADTQYF.

This clonotype was picked up many times. The CDR3 region is CASSQELAGVSKQYF. The CDR3, as DNA: TGTGCCAGCAGCCAAGAGCTAGCGGGGGTTTCTAAGCAGTACTTC. The gene calls are TRBV3-1 and TRBJ2-7, with 10 positions matching TRBD2. Trimming cost V 0 bases and J 8 bases; bases outside gene matches: 7. CDR3 length: 15 residues. The germline V gene encodes CDR1 LGHDT and CDR2 YNNKEL (reference sequence).

A note on this clonotype: Relative to the germline gene, one junction end is altered; a read error may explain this. The chain carries TRBV12-3 or TRBV12-4 and TRBJ1-1; D is ambiguous. CDR3 length equals 13 residues. The CDR3 loop is CASSLSLSTEAFF. The CDR3, as DNA: TGCGCCAGCAGTTTATCTCTGTCCACTGAAGCTTTCTTT.